This T cell receptor beta chain was found in a study of blood T cell repertoires in COVID-19. Study summary: The United States, Italy and Spain were the sources of the acute and convalescent COVID-19 samples.

Individuals drawn from about two dozen US areas were roughly 18 to 95 years old. Cohorts were assigned according to the clinical history that participants reported. Either two negative PCRs, clearance, or symptom resolution qualified Cohort 3 donors as recovered. In its sample, this clone was seen once. This CDR3 has 14 residues. Looked up from germline, CDR1 is LNHDA and CDR2 is SQIVND (reference sequence). J lost 4 bases, V lost 6 bases, and 6 bases had no gene match. The protocol was immunoSEQ multiplex PCR, while the TCRdb copy is restricted to in-frame clones and leaves out a portion. Of about 300,000 clones in the sample, under 90% were seen once.

This clonotype was obtained from a woman under 30 who had recovered from COVID-19. J is TRBJ2-7 and V is TRBV19, with TRBD1 identical over 10 bases. Source material: PBMCs or T cells enriched from blood (not recorded which). The CDR3 loop reads CASRGTGADYEQYF. CDR3 nucleotides: TGTGCCAGTAGAGGGACAGGGGCCGATTACGAGCAGTACTTC.